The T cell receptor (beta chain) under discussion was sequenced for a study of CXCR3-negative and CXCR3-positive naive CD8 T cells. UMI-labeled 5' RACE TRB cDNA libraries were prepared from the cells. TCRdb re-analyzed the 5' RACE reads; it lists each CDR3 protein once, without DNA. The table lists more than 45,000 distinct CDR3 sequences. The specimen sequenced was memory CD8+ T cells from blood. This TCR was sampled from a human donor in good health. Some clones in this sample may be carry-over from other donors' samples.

CDR3 amino acids: CASSTAGGETDTQYF. This chain links TRBV6-4 with TRBJ2-3; TCRdb designates TRBD2, a call that cannot be tested without DNA. The CDR3 length is 15 residues. Per the germline V gene, CDR1 is MRHNA and CDR2 is SNTAGT.